This T cell receptor (beta chain) came from a study of cytomegalovirus exposure and HLA in healthy donors. In the study overall: Unique TCRs from HLA-typed donors, around 79 million of them, were held in an early data release. Study-level results: According to an earlier analysis, most TCR beta V segments yielded productive rearrangements about 90% or about 30% of the time. Looking again later, the authors saw that most CMV-associated TCR beta chains seemed HLA-restricted.

To note about this clone: Its antigen remains unidentified.

A multiplex PCR was run with 60 Vbeta primers and 13 Jbeta primers. As processed by the authors: Tens of millions of unique TCR beta chains, about 11 million of them shared, were counted by a later analysis. Repertoires were generated with immunoSEQ multiplex PCR, while TCRdb's copy carries only in-frame clones and drops some. For V, J and clone size, that table is used; D and trimming come from the DNA. Of tens of thousands of clones detected, 70% to 85% appear once; the ten largest clones hold about 20%. V shed 3 bases and J shed 3 bases, with 9 bases lying between them. The CDR3 totals 14 residues. CDR1 and CDR2 (germline): KGHSH, LQKENI.

The chain employs TRBV18 and TRBJ1-5, with D possibly matching TRBD1 (5 bases). The origin of this receptor is a man between 70 and 80 years old in good health and CMV-seropositive. Input material: PBMCs. DNA of the CDR3: TGTGCCAGCTCACCTCGACAGCACAATCAGCCCCAGCATTTT. Its protein product is CASSPRQHNQPQHF.